This T cell receptor beta chain was recorded in a study of graft-versus-host responses after intestinal transplantation. Whole-study context: Transplant types were multivisceral, liver-intestinal, or isolated intestinal.

TCRdb's table, derived via immunoSEQ multiplex PCR, lists solely in-frame clones and lacks some. The sample carries roughly 97,000 clones, around 90% recorded once. J lost 4 bases, V lost 5 bases, and 7 bases had no gene match. The CDR3 spans 14 residues. The germline CDR1 and CDR2 sequences are SGHVS and FQNEAQ. This specimen consisted of PBMCs, obtained about 440 days after intestinal transplant. The chain recombines TRBV7-8 with TRBJ2-7; the match to TRBD1 covers 8 bases. The TCR sequence derives from a human patient who received an intestinal transplant, so some T cells may come from the graft donor. The CDR3 reads CASSPGDRKYEQYF. The CDR3 DNA reads TGTGCCAGCAGCCCAGGGGACAGGAAGTACGAGCAGTACTTC.